The present T cell receptor (beta chain) was sequenced within a study of blood T cell repertoires in COVID-19. Study-wide context: Acute-phase and convalescent COVID-19 samples originated in the United States, Italy and Spain. T cells, B-cell-depleted T cells, or PBMCs supplied cDNA or gDNA.

V lost 1 base and J lost 4, with 12 bases in between. Germline lookup yields CDR1 LGHDT and CDR2 YNNKEL (reference sequence). The CDR3 consists of 15 residues. Clones were read by immunoSEQ multiplex PCR, and TCRdb kept only the in-frame ones, dropping some. The table records 65,000 to 100,000 clones, approximately 80% of them present only once. The rearrangement links TRBV3-1 (or the pseudogene TRBV3-2) to TRBJ2-3; D not certain. The sequencing input was peripheral blood. The sequence derives from a human donor in a cohort sampled during active COVID-19. This CDR3 is CASSQGPLSSDTQYF. In nucleotides, the CDR3 is TGTGCCAGCAGCCAAGGCCCTCTATCTTCAGATACGCAGTATTTT.